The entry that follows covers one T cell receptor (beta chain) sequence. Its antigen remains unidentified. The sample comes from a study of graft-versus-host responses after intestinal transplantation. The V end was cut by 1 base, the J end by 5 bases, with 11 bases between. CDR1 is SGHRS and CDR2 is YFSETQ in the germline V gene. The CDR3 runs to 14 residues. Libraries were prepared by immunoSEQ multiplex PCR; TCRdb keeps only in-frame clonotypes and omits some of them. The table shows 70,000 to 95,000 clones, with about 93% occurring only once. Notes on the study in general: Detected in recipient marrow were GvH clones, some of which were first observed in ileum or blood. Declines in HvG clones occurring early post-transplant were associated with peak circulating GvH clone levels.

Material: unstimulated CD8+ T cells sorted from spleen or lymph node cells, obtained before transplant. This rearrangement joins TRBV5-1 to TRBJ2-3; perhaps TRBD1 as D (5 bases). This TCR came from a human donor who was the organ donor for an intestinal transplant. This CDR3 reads CASSLWPGQDTQYF. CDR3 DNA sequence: TGCGCCAGCAGCTTGTGGCCAGGGCAAGATACGCAGTATTTT.